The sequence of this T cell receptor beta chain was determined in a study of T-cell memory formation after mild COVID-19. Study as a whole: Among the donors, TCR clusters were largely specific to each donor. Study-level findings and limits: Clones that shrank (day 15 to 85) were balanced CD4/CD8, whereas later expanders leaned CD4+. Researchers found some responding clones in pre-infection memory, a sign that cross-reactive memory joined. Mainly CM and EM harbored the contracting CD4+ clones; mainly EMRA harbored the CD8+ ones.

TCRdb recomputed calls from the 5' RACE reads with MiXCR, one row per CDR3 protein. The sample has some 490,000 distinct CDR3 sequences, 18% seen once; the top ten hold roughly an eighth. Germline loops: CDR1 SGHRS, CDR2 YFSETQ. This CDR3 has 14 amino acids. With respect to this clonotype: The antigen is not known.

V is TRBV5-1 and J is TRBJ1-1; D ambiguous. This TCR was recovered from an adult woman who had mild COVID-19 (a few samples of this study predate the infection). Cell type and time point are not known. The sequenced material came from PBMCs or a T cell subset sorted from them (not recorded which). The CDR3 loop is CATSSVNSNTEAFF. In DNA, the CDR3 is TGCGCAACAAGCTCGGTCAACTCGAACACTGAAGCTTTCTTT.